These T cell receptor beta chains were read from a single sample in a study of beta chain features in type 1 diabetes. The method was immunoSEQ multiplex PCR; TCRdb's version includes in-frame clones alone and lacks a portion of them. The profile shows 970,000 or so clones, about a sixth of them singletons. The sample taken for sequencing was naive CD4+ T cells from blood. The receptors derive from a woman under 30 in good health. Each CDR3 is given with its conserved first and last residue. A D gene is named only where the DNA matches it firmly. Part of the rows lack a size; the others show once, few, many or a class for expanded clones.

>TRBV28|14|.|.|TRBJ1-2
CASSPRQRAYGYTF
TGTGCCAGCAGTCCACGACAGCGGGCCTATGGCTACACCTTC
>TRBV4-2|16|.|few|TRBJ1-4
CASSHDVGLGYEKLFF
TGTGCCAGCAGCCATGATGTAGGGTTGGGTTATGAAAAACTGTTTTTT
>TRBV7-6|14|.|few|TRBJ2-7
CASSSGPLLSEQYF
TGTGCCAGCAGCTCCGGGCCACTGCTCTCCGAGCAGTACTTC
>TRBV9|14|.|.|TRBJ2-3
CASSRTMSTDTQYF
TGTGCCAGCAGCCGTACTATGAGCACAGATACGCAGTATTTT
>TRBV2|16|.|once|TRBJ2-6
CASSERTSLGANVLTF
TGTGCCAGCAGTGAACGGACGTCCCTGGGGGCCAACGTCCTGACTTTC
>TRBV9|14|.|few|TRBJ2-7
CASSPGLTSYEQYF
TGTGCCAGCAGCCCAGGGTTAACGTCCTACGAGCAGTACTTC
>TRBV7-2|14|.|.|TRBJ2-7
CASSLAGGPYEQYF
TGTGCCAGCAGCTTAGCGGGCGGTCCCTACGAGCAGTACTTC
>TRBV4-2|16|TRBD2|.|TRBJ2-7
CASSQEWRTSSYEQYF
TGTGCCAGCAGCCAAGAATGGAGGACTAGCTCCTACGAGCAGTACTTC
>TRBV27|15|.|.|TRBJ2-5
CASSFGRGRVETQYF
TGTGCCAGCAGTTTTGGTCGGGGGCGGGTAGAGACCCAGTACTTC
>TRBV5-4|17|TRBD2|.|TRBJ2-3
CASSFRREGRGTDTQYF
TGTGCCAGCAGCTTCAGGCGGGAGGGCCGCGGCACAGATACGCAGTATTTT
>TRBV7-2|11|.|few|TRBJ2-1
CASSFSYEQFF
TGTGCCAGCAGCTTCAGTTATGAGCAGTTCTTC
>TRBV9|16|.|.|TRBJ2-3
CASSVIPGPSTDTQYF
TGTGCCAGCAGCGTCATTCCGGGACCTAGCACAGATACGCAGTATTTT
>TRBV5-1|14|.|.|TRBJ1-1
CASSSDTINTEAFF
TGCGCCAGCAGCTCGGACACCATCAACACTGAAGCTTTCTTT
>TRBV18|14|.|.|TRBJ2-3
CASSPQAITDTQYF
TGTGCCAGCTCACCCCAAGCCATCACAGATACGCAGTATTTT
>TRBV29-1|12|TRBD1|.|TRBJ2-5
CSATGVGETQYF
TGCAGCGCTACAGGGGTGGGGGAGACCCAGTACTTC
>TRBV4-3|16|TRBD1|.|TRBJ2-7
CASSQLGQVTPNEQYF
TGCGCCAGCAGCCAACTAGGACAGGTGACTCCCAACGAGCAGTACTTC
>TRBV7-2|13|.|few|TRBJ1-2
CASSFMGGWGYTF
TGTGCCAGCAGCTTTATGGGGGGCTGGGGCTACACCTTC
>TRBV18|14|.|few|TRBJ1-1
CASSMTGANTEAFF
TGTGCCAGCTCGATGACAGGAGCGAACACTGAAGCTTTCTTT
>TRBV2|13|.|few|TRBJ1-5
CASKVEGNQPQHF
TGTGCCAGCAAGGTGGAGGGGAATCAGCCCCAGCATTTT
>TRBV5-1|17|.|few|TRBJ2-7
CASSFTAGTPSSYEQYF
TGCGCCAGCAGCTTCACTGCCGGGACACCAAGCTCCTACGAGCAGTACTTC
>TRBV7-8|13|.|few|TRBJ1-5
CASSNWSNQPQHF
TGTGCCAGCAGCAATTGGAGCAATCAGCCCCAGCATTTT
>TRBV7-9|12|.|.|TRBJ2-1
CASSLRAGEQFF
TGTGCCAGCAGCTTAAGGGCGGGTGAGCAGTTCTTC
>TRBV15|17|TRBD1|.|TRBJ2-7
CATSRGPPRDRAGEQYF
TGTGCCACCAGCAGAGGCCCTCCCCGGGACAGGGCTGGCGAGCAGTACTTC
>TRBV9|16|TRBD2|few|TRBJ2-5
CASSAHPSGSKETQYF
TGTGCCAGCAGCGCTCACCCGAGCGGGAGTAAAGAGACCCAGTACTTC
>TRBV2|12|.|.|TRBJ2-7
CASSDRGIEQYF
TGTGCCAGCAGTGACAGGGGAATCGAGCAGTACTTC
>TRBV4-1|17|.|.|TRBJ1-5
CASSPRPQGPRNQPQHF
TGCGCCAGCAGCCCAAGGCCCCAGGGGCCTCGGAATCAGCCCCAGCATTTT
>TRBV18|15|.|.|TRBJ2-1
CASSPPGLDGNEQFF
TGTGCCAGCTCACCACCAGGTCTGGACGGCAATGAGCAGTTCTTC
>TRBV6-6|14|.|few|TRBJ1-2
CASSYAREIYGYTF
TGTGCCAGCAGTTATGCCAGGGAGATCTATGGCTACACCTTC
>TRBV7-2|15|TRBD1|few|TRBJ2-5
CASSLLGTGIETQYF
TGTGCCAGCAGCTTATTGGGGACAGGTATAGAGACCCAGTACTTC
>TRBV5-1|13|.|few|TRBJ2-1
CASSGFVADEQFF
TGCGCCAGCAGTGGTTTCGTGGCGGATGAGCAGTTCTTC
>TRBV6-5|16|.|.|TRBJ2-3
CASSWVAGPSPDTQYF
TGTGCCAGCAGTTGGGTGGCGGGACCGAGTCCAGATACGCAGTATTTT
>TRBV5-6|12|.|few|TRBJ1-2
CASSLGDYGYTF
TGTGCCAGCAGCTTAGGGGACTATGGCTACACCTTC
>TRBV6-6|16|.|.|TRBJ2-3
CASSYSRTTSTDTQYF
TGTGCCAGCAGTTACTCGAGAACAACTAGCACAGATACGCAGTATTTT
>TRBV15|14|.|few|TRBJ1-2
CATSNDPRPYGYTF
TGTGCCACCAGCAACGACCCAAGGCCCTATGGCTACACCTTC
>TRBV5-8|18|TRBD2|.|TRBJ2-2
CASSLGSRLAGGVGELFF
TGTGCCAGCAGCTTGGGGTCCCGACTAGCGGGAGGTGTCGGGGAGCTGTTTTTT
>TRBV2|15|TRBD1|.|TRBJ1-1
CASNGQGTLNTEAFF
TGTGCCAGCAACGGACAGGGGACCTTGAACACTGAAGCTTTCTTT
>TRBV2|15|TRBD1|.|TRBJ2-5
CASGGQGAPRETQYF
TGTGCCAGCGGGGGACAGGGGGCCCCACGGGAGACCCAGTACTTC